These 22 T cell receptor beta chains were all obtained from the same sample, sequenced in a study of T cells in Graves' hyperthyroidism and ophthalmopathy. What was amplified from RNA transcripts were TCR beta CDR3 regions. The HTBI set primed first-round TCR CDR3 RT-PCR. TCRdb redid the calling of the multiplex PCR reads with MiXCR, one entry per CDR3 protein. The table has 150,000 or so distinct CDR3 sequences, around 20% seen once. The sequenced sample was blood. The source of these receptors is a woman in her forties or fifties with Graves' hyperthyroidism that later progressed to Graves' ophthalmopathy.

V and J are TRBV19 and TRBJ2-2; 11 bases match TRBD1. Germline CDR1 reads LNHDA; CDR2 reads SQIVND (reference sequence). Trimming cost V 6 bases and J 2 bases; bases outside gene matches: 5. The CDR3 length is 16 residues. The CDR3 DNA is TGTGCCAGTAGGGGGGACAGGGGGAAAAACACCGGGGAGCTGTTTTTT. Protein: CASRGDRGKNTGELFF.

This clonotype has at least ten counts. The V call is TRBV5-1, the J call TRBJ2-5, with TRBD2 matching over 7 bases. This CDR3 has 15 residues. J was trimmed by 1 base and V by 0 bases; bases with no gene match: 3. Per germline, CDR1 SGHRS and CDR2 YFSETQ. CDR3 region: CASSLDGRPQETQYF. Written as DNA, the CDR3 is TGCGCCAGCAGCTTGGACGGGAGGCCCCAAGAGACCCAGTACTTC.

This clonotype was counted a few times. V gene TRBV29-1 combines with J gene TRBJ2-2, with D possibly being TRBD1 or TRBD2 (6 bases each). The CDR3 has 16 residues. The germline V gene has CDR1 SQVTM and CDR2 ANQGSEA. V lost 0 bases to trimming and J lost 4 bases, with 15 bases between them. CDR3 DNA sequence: TGCAGCGTTGAAGATCCCGCAGGGGAGGCCACCGGGGAGCTGTTTTTT. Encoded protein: CSVEDPAGEATGELFF.

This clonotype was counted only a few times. The CDR3 is CASSPSGLAGGPNEQYF. Here the CDR3 DNA reads TGTGCCAGCAGCCCCTCCGGCCTAGCGGGAGGGCCCAACGAGCAGTACTTC. V usage is TRBV5-4 and J usage is TRBJ2-7, with 12 bases matching TRBD2. Germline V gene lookup returns CDR1 SGHNT and CDR2 YYREEE (reference sequence). The CDR3 is made up of 17 amino acids. J gave up 5 bases and V 4 bases, and 13 bases lay outside the gene matches.

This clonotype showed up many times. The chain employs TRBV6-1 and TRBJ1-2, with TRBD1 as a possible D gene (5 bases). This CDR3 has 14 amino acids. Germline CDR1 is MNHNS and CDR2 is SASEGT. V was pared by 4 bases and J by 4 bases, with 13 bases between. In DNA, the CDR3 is TGTGCCAGCAGTGCGAGAGGGGAGGCCTATGGCTACACCTTC. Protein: CASSARGEAYGYTF.

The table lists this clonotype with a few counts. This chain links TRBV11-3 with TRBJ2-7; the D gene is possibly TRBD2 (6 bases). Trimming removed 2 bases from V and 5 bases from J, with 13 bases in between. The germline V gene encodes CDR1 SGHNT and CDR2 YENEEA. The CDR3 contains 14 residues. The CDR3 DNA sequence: TGTGCCAGCAGCTTAAGTACGGGAGACCACGAGCAGTACTTC. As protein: CASSLSTGDHEQYF.

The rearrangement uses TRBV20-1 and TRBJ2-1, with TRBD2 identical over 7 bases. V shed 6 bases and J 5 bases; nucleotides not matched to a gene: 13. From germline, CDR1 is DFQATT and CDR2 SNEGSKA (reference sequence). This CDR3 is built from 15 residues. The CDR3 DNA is TGCAGTGCCACTTCGTCTAGCGGCACCCACAATGAGCAGTTCTTC. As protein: CSATSSSGTHNEQFF.

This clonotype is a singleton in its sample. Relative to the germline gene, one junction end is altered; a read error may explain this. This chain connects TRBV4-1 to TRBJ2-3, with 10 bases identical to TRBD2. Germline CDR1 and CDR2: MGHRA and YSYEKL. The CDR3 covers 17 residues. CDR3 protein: CASSEGRASGSSDTQYF. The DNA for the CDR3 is TGTGCCAGCAGCGAAGGGCGAGCTAGCGGGAGTTCAGATACGCAGTATTTT.

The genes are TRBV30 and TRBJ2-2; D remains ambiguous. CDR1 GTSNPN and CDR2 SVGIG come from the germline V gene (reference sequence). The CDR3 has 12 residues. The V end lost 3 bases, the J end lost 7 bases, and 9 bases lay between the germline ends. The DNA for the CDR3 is TGTGCCTGGAGAGCCGGCTTCGGGGAGCTGTTTTTT. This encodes CAWRAGFGELFF.

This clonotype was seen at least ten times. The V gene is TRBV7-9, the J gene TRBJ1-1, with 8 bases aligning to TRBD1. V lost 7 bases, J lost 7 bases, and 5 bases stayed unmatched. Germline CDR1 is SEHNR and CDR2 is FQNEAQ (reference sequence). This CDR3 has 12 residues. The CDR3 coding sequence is TGTGCCAGCACCGGAACAGGGGGTGAAGCTTTCTTT. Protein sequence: CASTGTGGEAFF.

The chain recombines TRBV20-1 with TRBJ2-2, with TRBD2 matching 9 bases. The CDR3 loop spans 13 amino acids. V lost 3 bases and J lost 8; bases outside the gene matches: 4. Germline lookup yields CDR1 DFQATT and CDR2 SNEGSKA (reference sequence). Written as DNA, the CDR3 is TGCAGTGCTAGGGGGACTAGCTCAGGGGAGCTGTTTTTT. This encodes CSARGTSSGELFF.

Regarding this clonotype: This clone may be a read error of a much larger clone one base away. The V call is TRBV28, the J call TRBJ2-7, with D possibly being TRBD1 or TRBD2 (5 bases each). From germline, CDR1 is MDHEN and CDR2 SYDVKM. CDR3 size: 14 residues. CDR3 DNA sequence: TGTGCCAGCAGCCCGGGACGGTTCTCCTACGGGCAGTACTTC. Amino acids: CASSPGRFSYGQYF. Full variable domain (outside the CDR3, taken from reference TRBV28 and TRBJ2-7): DVKVTQSSRYLVKRTGEKVFLECVQDMDHENMFWYRQDPGLGLRLIYFSYDVKMKEKGDIPEGYSVSREKKERFSLILESASTNQTSMYLCASSPGRFSYGQYFGPGTRLTVT.

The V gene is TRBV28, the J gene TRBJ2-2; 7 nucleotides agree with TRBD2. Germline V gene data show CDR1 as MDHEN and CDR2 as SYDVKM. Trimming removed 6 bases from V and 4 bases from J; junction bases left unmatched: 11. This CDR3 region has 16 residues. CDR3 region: CASSLISSSGTGELFF. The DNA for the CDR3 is TGTGCCAGCAGCTTAATATCCTCTAGCGGCACCGGGGAGCTGTTTTTT.

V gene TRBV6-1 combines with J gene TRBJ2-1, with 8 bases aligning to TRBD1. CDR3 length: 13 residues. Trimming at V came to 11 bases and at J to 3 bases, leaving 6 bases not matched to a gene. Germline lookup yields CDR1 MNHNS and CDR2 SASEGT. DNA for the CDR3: TGTGCCGGACGGACAGGGAGCTACAATGAGCAGTTCTTC. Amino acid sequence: CAGRTGSYNEQFF.

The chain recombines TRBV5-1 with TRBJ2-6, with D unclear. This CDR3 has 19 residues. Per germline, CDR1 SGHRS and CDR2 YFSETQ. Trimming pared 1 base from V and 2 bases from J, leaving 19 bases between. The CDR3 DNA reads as TGCGCCAGCAGCTTGAAGCCCTCCAGGCAGGACGCTGGGGCCAACGTCCTGACTTTC. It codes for CASSLKPSRQDAGANVLTF.

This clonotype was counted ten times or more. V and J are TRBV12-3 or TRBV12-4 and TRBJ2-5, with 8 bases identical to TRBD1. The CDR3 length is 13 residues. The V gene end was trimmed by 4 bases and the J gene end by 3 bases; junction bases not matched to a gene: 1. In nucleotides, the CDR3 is TGTGCCAGCAGTTGGACAGGGAAAGAGACCCAGTACTTC. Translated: CASSWTGKETQYF.

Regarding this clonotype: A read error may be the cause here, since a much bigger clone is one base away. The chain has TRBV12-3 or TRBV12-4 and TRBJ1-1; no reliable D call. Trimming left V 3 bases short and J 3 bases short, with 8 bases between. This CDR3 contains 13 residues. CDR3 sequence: CASSFGSYTEAFF. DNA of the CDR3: TGTGCCAGCAGTTTCGGGTCCTACACTGAAGCTTTCTTT.

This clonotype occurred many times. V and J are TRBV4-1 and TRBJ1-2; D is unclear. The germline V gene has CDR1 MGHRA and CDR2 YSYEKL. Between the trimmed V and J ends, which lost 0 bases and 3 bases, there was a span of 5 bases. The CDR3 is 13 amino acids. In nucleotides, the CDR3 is TGCGCCAGCAGCCAAGATTCGGACTATGGCTACACCTTC. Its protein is CASSQDSDYGYTF.

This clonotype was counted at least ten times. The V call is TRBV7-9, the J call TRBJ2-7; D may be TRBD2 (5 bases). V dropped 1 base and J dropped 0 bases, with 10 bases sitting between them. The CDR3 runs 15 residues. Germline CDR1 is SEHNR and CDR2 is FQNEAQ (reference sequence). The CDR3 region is CASSLGGSSSYEQYF. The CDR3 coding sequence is TGTGCCAGCAGCTTAGGAGGGAGTAGCTCCTACGAGCAGTACTTC.

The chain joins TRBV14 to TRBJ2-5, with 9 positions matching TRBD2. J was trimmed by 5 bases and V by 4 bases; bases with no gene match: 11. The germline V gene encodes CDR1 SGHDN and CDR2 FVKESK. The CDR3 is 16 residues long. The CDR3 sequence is CASSLTKGLAGETQYF. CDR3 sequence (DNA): TGTGCCAGCAGCCTCACCAAGGGGCTAGCGGGGGAGACCCAGTACTTC.

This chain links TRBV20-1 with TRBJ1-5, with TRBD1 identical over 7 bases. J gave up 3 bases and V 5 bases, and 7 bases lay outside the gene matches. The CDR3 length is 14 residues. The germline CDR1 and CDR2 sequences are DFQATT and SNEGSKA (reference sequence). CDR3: CSAHSTGDNQPQHF. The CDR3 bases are TGCAGTGCTCACAGTACAGGGGACAATCAGCCCCAGCATTTT.

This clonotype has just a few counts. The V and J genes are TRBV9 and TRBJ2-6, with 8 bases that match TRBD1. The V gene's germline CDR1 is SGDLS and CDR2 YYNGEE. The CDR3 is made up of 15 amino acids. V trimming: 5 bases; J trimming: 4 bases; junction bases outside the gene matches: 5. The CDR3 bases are TGTGCCAGCAGGAGACAGGGGCCCGGGGCCAACGTCCTGACTTTC. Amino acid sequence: CASRRQGPGANVLTF.